The TCR beta chain under discussion was sequenced for a study of regulatory T cells in long-lasting Graves disease. This clonotype was detected many times. The CDR3 loop spans 16 amino acids. Per the germline V gene, CDR1 is SQVTM and CDR2 is ANQGSEA. Trimming removed 0 bases from V and 2 bases from J; junction bases left unmatched: 8. Stated time point: newly diagnosed GD, antithyroid drugs for less than 3 months. Making the TCR library involved RNA that had been extracted from PBMCs. Researchers made TCR beta libraries by using iRepertoire HTBI primers and running Arm-PCR on CDR3 regions. MiXCR, applied by TCRdb to the multiplex PCR reads, yields one record per CDR3 protein. Found here are 350,000 to 550,000 distinct CDR3 sequences, 16% of them singletons; the top ten hold about 23%. Separately, the same data were catalogued under a study of T cells in Graves' hyperthyroidism and ophthalmopathy. That paper notes: Researchers defined stable Graves' hyperthyroidism as no ophthalmopathy progression within 18 months.

The V and J genes are TRBV29-1 and TRBJ2-7; 9 positions agree with TRBD1. The receptor's source is a woman aged 18 to 35 with Graves disease. The sequencing used peripheral blood mononuclear cells (PBMCs), collected at new diagnosis, from a patient treated with antithyroid drugs. DNA for the CDR3: TGCAGCGTTGAAGACTCGGACAGGGGATCACCCTACGAGCAGTACTTC. Residues: CSVEDSDRGSPYEQYF.